This note documents a single TCR beta chain sequence. Its specificity is unknown. Assay: immunoSEQ multiplex PCR; the TCRdb copy retains only in-frame clones and omits some. The top ten hold 5.9% of the sample, which has roughly 61,000 clones, under 90% seen once. The time point denotes: week 11, during vaccination. In the vaccine, a single dose held 300 ug of the mutant IDH1 20-mer peptide, along with topical imiquimod. This sample stems from a study of a mutant IDH1 vaccine in newly diagnosed glioma. Study-wide background: Patients began vaccination 4-6 weeks after radiotherapy alone, or with temozolomide cycles. Treatment recipients were around 62% male and around 40% female, and their mean age was around 40 years.

With V trimmed by 5 bases and J by 0 bases, 7 bases remained unmatched. Germline V gene data show CDR1 as SGHNT and CDR2 as YENEEA. This CDR3 region has 17 residues. The sequenced sample was PBMCs, obtained from a glioma patient whose treatment included an IDH1 peptide vaccine. The sequence came from a man aged 45-65 years with glioma. J is TRBJ1-4 and V is TRBV11-3, with 9 bases matching TRBD1. DNA of the CDR3: TGTGCCAGCAGCCCGACAGGGGGTCTTACAACTAATGAAAAACTGTTTTTT. This encodes CASSPTGGLTTNEKLFF.